Below are 13 T cell receptor beta chains sequenced from a single sample in a study of T cell changes during pregnancy in multiple sclerosis. Profiling relied on immunoSEQ multiplex PCR, and the TCRdb table lists in-frame clones only, not all of them. Seen here are under 20,000 clones, more than 70% observed once, and the top ten hold 8.5% to 10%. This specimen consisted of CD8+ T cells from peripheral blood mononuclear cells, obtained after pregnancy. All receptors come from a female donor with multiple sclerosis, enrolled in a pregnancy study.

The rearrangement links TRBV7-2 to TRBJ2-1; 11 bases are a match to TRBD2. The V gene end was trimmed by 6 bases and the J gene end by 12 bases; junction bases not matched to a gene: 16. This CDR3 region has 16 residues. CDR1 and CDR2 (germline): SGHTA, FQGNSA. The CDR3 DNA reads as TGTGCCAGCAGTCCCAGTCCTAGCGGGAGGTCCTCTTGGCAGTTCTTC. Amino acids: CASSPSPSGRSSWQFF.

The V and J genes are TRBV9 and TRBJ2-4, with a tentative D call TRBD2 (6 bases). The germline V gene has CDR1 SGDLS and CDR2 YYNGEE. The CDR3 has 14 residues. The V end was cut by 0 bases, the J end by 6 bases, with 10 bases between. This CDR3 reads CASSVGEGLNIQYF. CDR3 coding DNA: TGTGCCAGCAGCGTAGGAGAGGGACTAAACATTCAGTACTTC.

This clone was observed a single time. The chain links TRBV7-3 to TRBJ2-2; possible D gene TRBD1, 6 bases. The CDR3 runs 12 residues. The germline V gene has CDR1 SGHTA and CDR2 FQGTGA. Trimming shortened V by 9 bases and J by 6 bases, and 11 bases separated the two germline ends. CDR3 loop: CASTGSPGELFF. The CDR3 region has the DNA TGTGCCAGTACAGGGAGCCCCGGGGAGCTGTTTTTT.

V is TRBV6-4 and J is TRBJ2-1; 13 bases are shared with TRBD2. The CDR3 is 16 residues long. V lost 2 bases and J lost 9; bases outside the gene matches: 7. Germline values: CDR1 MRHNA, CDR2 SNTAGT. CDR3 amino acids: CASSDGLAGDMAEQFF. CDR3 DNA sequence: TGTGCCAGCAGTGACGGACTAGCGGGAGATATGGCTGAGCAGTTCTTC.

This clone was picked up a small number of times. The V gene is TRBV6-4, the J gene TRBJ2-3; 8 nucleotides agree with TRBD2. The V gene end was trimmed by 2 bases and the J gene end by 1 base; junction bases not matched to a gene: 8. Per the germline V gene, CDR1 is MRHNA and CDR2 is SNTAGT. CDR3 length: 17 residues. CDR3 protein: CASSDDPGGQGTDTQYF. The CDR3 region has the DNA TGTGCCAGCAGTGACGATCCGGGGGGGCAGGGCACAGATACGCAGTATTTT.

This clone was seen just once. The chain joins TRBV9 to TRBJ2-1, with TRBD1 matching over 8 bases. CDR1 is SGDLS and CDR2 is YYNGEE in the germline V gene. The length of the CDR3 is 14 residues. J gave up 5 bases and V 0 bases, and 1 base lay outside the gene matches. The DNA of the CDR3 is TGTGCCAGCAGCGTAGCGGACAGGGACAATGAGCAGTTCTTC. Its translation is CASSVADRDNEQFF.

This clone ranks as large (0.1 to 1%). V usage is TRBV5-1 and J usage is TRBJ1-1; D perhaps matches TRBD1 (5 bases). V gave up 4 bases and J gave up 4 bases, with 8 bases separating them. From germline, CDR1 is SGHRS and CDR2 YFSETQ. CDR3 length: 12 residues. CDR3 in amino acids: CASSRTGTEAFF. The CDR3 DNA is TGCGCCAGCAGCCGAACAGGCACTGAAGCTTTCTTT.

This clone appeared once. The chain couples TRBV11-3 to TRBJ2-7, with 9 bases identical to TRBD1. The CDR3 has 14 amino acids. Germline CDR1 reads SGHNT; CDR2 reads YENEEA. Trimming cost V 5 bases and J 3 bases; bases outside gene matches: 5. CDR3 coding DNA: TGTGCCAGCAGCGACCGGGACAGGGTCTACGAGCAGTACTTC. It encodes CASSDRDRVYEQYF.

The chain links TRBV28 to TRBJ2-1; 10 nucleotides match TRBD2. Germline V lookup: CDR1 MDHEN, CDR2 SYDVKM. J lost 6 bases, V lost 2 bases, and 10 bases had no gene match. The CDR3 extends over 17 amino acids. CDR3 nucleotides: TGTGCCAGCAGTTTAATCGGGGGAGCGGGAGGGGTCAATGAGCAGTTCTTC. Translating gives CASSLIGGAGGVNEQFF.

The sample holds a few counts of this clone. This chain connects TRBV7-6 to TRBJ2-2; D is perhaps TRBD1 (6 bases). The germline CDR1 and CDR2 sequences are SGHVS and FNYEAQ. The CDR3 is 14 amino acids. Trimming removed 4 bases from V and 7 bases from J, with 13 bases in between. The CDR3 sequence is CASSSDTGIGELFF. DNA for the CDR3: TGTGCCAGCAGCTCCGATACAGGGATCGGGGAGCTGTTTTTT.

J is TRBJ2-7 and V is TRBV6-6, with 7 positions matching TRBD1. The CDR3 runs to 14 residues. J was trimmed by 5 bases and V by 0 bases; bases with no gene match: 4. Germline V gene data show CDR1 as MNHNY and CDR2 as SVGAGI (reference sequence). DNA for the CDR3: TGTGCCAGCAGTTACTCGGGACAGAGCCACGAGCAGTACTTC. This translates into CASSYSGQSHEQYF.

The chain joins TRBV27 to TRBJ2-1, with 7 bases fitting TRBD1. Germline lookup yields CDR1 MNHEY and CDR2 SMNVEV (reference sequence). V shed 2 bases, J shed 5 bases, and the junction held 6 bases outside the gene matches. The CDR3 runs to 15 residues. DNA for the CDR3: TGTGCCAGCAGTTTACAGGGACAGAGGCACAATGAGCAGTTCTTC. It is translated as CASSLQGQRHNEQFF.

The V call is TRBV7-3, the J call TRBJ2-7, with 10 bases fitting TRBD2. CDR1 and CDR2 from the germline V gene are SGHTA and FQGTGA. This CDR3 has 15 amino acids. Trimming at V came to 2 bases and at J to 1 base, leaving 2 bases not matched to a gene. CDR3 DNA sequence: TGTGCCAGCAGCTTAGCTAGCGGGGGATCCTACGAGCAGTACTTC. Its protein product is CASSLASGGSYEQYF.